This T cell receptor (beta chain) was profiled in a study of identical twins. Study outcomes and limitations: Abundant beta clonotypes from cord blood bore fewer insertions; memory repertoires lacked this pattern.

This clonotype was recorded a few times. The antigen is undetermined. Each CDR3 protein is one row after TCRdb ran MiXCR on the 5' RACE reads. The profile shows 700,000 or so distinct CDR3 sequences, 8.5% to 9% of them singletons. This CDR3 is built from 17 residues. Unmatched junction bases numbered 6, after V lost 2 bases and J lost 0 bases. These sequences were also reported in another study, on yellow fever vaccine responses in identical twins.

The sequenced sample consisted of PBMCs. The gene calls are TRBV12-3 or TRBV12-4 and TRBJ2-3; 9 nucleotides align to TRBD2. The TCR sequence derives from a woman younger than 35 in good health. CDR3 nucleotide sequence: TGTGCCAGCAGTTTACGGGCTAGCGGGGCTAGCACAGATACGCAGTATTTT. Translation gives CASSLRASGASTDTQYF.